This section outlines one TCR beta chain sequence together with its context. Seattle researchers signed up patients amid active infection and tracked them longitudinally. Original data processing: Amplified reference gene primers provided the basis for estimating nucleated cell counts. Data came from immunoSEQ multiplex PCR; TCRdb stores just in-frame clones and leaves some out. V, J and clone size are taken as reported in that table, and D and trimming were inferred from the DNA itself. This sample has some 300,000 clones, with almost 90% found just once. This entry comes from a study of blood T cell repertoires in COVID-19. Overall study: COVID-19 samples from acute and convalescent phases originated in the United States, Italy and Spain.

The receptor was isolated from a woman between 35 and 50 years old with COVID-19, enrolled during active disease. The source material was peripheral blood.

For the CDR3, the DNA is TGTGCCAGCAGCGACAGGGTTGGAAACACCATATATTTT. It encodes CASSDRVGNTIYF. The chain combines TRBV7-9 with TRBJ1-3; 7 positions match TRBD1. With 5 bases clipped from V and 3 bases from J, the junction kept 1 base outside the gene matches. CDR1 is SEHNR and CDR2 is FQNEAQ in the germline V gene (reference sequence). This CDR3 region has 13 residues.